This TCR beta chain comes out of a study of molecular identifiers for immune sequencing clone quantification. As for the study in general: Four of five RNA aliquots from approximately 20,000 or 98,000 naive CD8 T cells were sequenced. General study results and limits: Effector cells had over 99% of their molecules in clones above 20 RNA copies, while naive cells had under 1%. Barcode-sharing identical TCR molecules could underestimate highly expanded clone sizes.

The CD8+CD4-CCR7+CD45RA+ phenotype defined the sorted naive CD8 T cells. The V segment lost 0 bases and the J segment 8 bases; nucleotides outside the gene matches: 5. Germline CDR1 is SGDLS and CDR2 is YYNGEE. This CDR3 region has 15 residues. As for this clonotype: The antigen is unknown. Since a much larger clone is just one base distant, this may be a read error.

TCRdb analysed the PCR reads with MiXCR anew, one entry per CDR3 protein. This sample has roughly 300,000 distinct CDR3 sequences; roughly a quarter occur once, and the top ten carry 0.65% to 0.95%. The source of this sequence is a human donor in good health. Some libraries in this study had Jurkat cell RNA spiked in. This chain uses TRBV9 with TRBJ1-4; 9 positions match TRBD1. Specimen: naive CD8+ T cells from blood, with Jurkat cell RNA spiked in. Sample subset: FACS-sorted CD8+CD4-CCR7+CD45RA+ naive T cells. The CDR3 here is CASSVEQGAYEKLFF. The CDR3 DNA reads TGTGCCAGCAGCGTAGAACAGGGGGCCTACGAAAAACTGTTTTTT.